Following are 15 T cell receptor beta chains from one sample sequenced in a study of T cell repertoires in cytomegalovirus infection. MiXCR, run by TCRdb on the reads, gives a single entry per CDR3 protein. The repertoire includes some 310,000 distinct CDR3 sequences, around 25% of them detected once, and about 14% sits in the top ten. No antigens are known for them. The sequenced sample was cultured PBMCs, obtained from culture after CMV antigen stimulation. Every receptor here comes from a human donor in good health (CMV status not recorded). Some clones in this sample may be carry-over from other donors' samples.

V is TRBV24-1 and J is TRBJ2-3; 11 bases align to TRBD2. Germline values: CDR1 KGHDR, CDR2 SFDVKD. V shed 4 bases, J shed 5 bases, and the junction held 10 bases outside the gene matches. The CDR3 length is 17 residues. The CDR3 loop reads CATSDHTSGSWLDTQYF. The CDR3 DNA sequence: TGTGCCACCAGTGACCATACTAGCGGGAGCTGGTTAGATACGCAGTATTTT.

This clonotype was counted many times. The V gene is TRBV4-1, the J gene TRBJ2-1; D could derive from TRBD1 or TRBD2 (5 bases each). The V gene's germline CDR1 is MGHRA and CDR2 YSYEKL. The CDR3 is 15 amino acids. V shed 1 base and J shed 2 bases, with 9 bases lying between them. The chain's CDR3 is CASSQAGTAYNEQFF. In nucleotides, the CDR3 is TGCGCCAGCAGCCAAGCAGGGACGGCCTACAATGAGCAGTTCTTC.

The table lists this clonotype with many counts. V gene TRBV7-2 combines with J gene TRBJ1-5; no clear D gene. The CDR3 has 12 amino acids. Per germline, CDR1 SGHTA and CDR2 FQGNSA. V dropped 2 bases and J dropped 1 base, with 0 bases sitting between them. CDR3 residues: CASSLSNQPQHF. CDR3 DNA sequence: TGTGCCAGCAGCTTAAGCAATCAGCCCCAGCATTTT.

This clonotype was found many times. The CDR3 DNA sequence: TGTGCCAGCAGCTTAGGAGGGCAGCGGAACACAGATACGCAGTATTTT. Its translation is CASSLGGQRNTDTQYF. This rearrangement joins TRBV7-2 to TRBJ2-3, with D tentatively TRBD2 (5 bases). Germline V lookup: CDR1 SGHTA, CDR2 FQGNSA. Trimming removed 1 base from V and 2 bases from J, with 13 bases in between. The CDR3 totals 16 residues.

In this sample, this clonotype turned up many times. The chain joins TRBV7-2 to TRBJ1-2, with D tentatively TRBD1 (6 bases). Germline V gives CDR1 SGHTA, CDR2 FQGNSA. Trimming stripped 5 bases from V and 0 bases from J, with 16 bases between. This CDR3 is built from 16 residues. Written as DNA, the CDR3 is TGTGCCAGCAGCCCGCCCCAGGGACACACTAACTATGGCTACACCTTC. Its protein product is CASSPPQGHTNYGYTF.

This clonotype was seen more than once but under ten times. CDR3 nucleotides: TGTGCCAGCAGCCAGGGTAGCGGGAGGGGCCGAAGGAATGAGCAGTTCTTC. Its protein product is CASSQGSGRGRRNEQFF. The chain carries TRBV4-2 and TRBJ2-1; 11 positions agree with TRBD2. The CDR3 covers 17 residues. Germline V CDR1 and CDR2: LGHNA, YNFKEQ. Trimming took 3 bases from V and 7 from J; bases not matched to a gene: 11.

The chain links TRBV28 to TRBJ1-2; 10 nucleotides match TRBD1. The CDR3 is 16 residues long. The ends lost 4 bases at V and 4 bases at J; junction bases unmatched: 9. CDR1 and CDR2 from the germline V gene are MDHEN and SYDVKM. As DNA, the CDR3 is TGTGCCAGCAGTTCGGGACAGGGGACAATCTTCTATGGCTACACCTTC. As protein: CASSSGQGTIFYGYTF.

This clonotype was seen repeatedly, ten times or more. The gene calls are TRBV7-8 and TRBJ2-5; D is perhaps TRBD1 (5 bases). CDR3 length: 15 amino acids. V was pared by 2 bases and J by 2 bases, with 12 bases between. The germline V gene has CDR1 SGHVS and CDR2 FQNEAQ. CDR3 region: CASSLRSDKQETQYF. CDR3 DNA: TGTGCCAGCAGCTTAAGATCGGACAAACAAGAGACCCAGTACTTC.

This clonotype was seen many times. The J gene is TRBJ1-6, the V gene TRBV18; D is uncertain. The germline V gene has CDR1 KGHSH and CDR2 LQKENI. This CDR3 region has 14 residues. The V end was cut by 1 base, the J end by 4 bases, with 5 bases between. The DNA of the CDR3 is TGTGCCAGCTCACCACAGGATTATAATTCACCCCTCCACTTT. Translation gives CASSPQDYNSPLHF. Based on the CDR3 plus reference TRBV18 and TRBJ1-6, the full variable domain is NAGVMQNPRHLVRRRGQEARLRCSPMKGHSHVYWYRQLPEEGLKFMVYLQKENIIDESGMPKERFSAEFPKEGPSILRIQQVVRGDSAAYFCASSPQDYNSPLHFGNGTRLTVT.

This clonotype was seen a few times. This sequence joins TRBV10-2 and TRBJ2-1; D possibly corresponds to TRBD2 (5 bases). V was pared by 3 bases and J by 1 base, with 13 bases between. The CDR3 runs 16 residues. CDR1 is WSHSY and CDR2 is SAAADI in the germline V gene. This CDR3 is CASSDGIANSYNEQFF. CDR3 DNA: TGCGCCAGCAGTGACGGGATAGCGAATTCCTACAATGAGCAGTTCTTC.

This clonotype was seen repeatedly, ten times or more. This chain uses TRBV7-2 with TRBJ2-5, with TRBD2 identical over 13 bases. Unmatched junction bases numbered 4, after V lost 3 bases and J lost 3 bases. The CDR3 runs to 16 residues. CDR1 is SGHTA and CDR2 is FQGNSA in the germline V gene. DNA for the CDR3: TGTGCCAGCAGCTTCCCCGGACTAGCGGGAGAAGAGACCCAGTACTTC. Protein product: CASSFPGLAGEETQYF.

J is TRBJ2-5 and V is TRBV7-2, with a tentative D call TRBD2 (6 bases). This CDR3 comprises 15 residues. Trimming cost V 5 bases and J 5 bases, with 18 bases left between them. The V gene's germline CDR1 is SGHTA and CDR2 FQGNSA. The chain's CDR3 is CASSRLGSWGETQYF. The CDR3 bases are TGTGCCAGCAGCCGGCTCGGGAGTTGGGGGGAGACCCAGTACTTC.

This clonotype was picked up many times. V gene TRBV7-2 combines with J gene TRBJ2-5; maybe TRBD2 (5 bases). The CDR3 totals 14 residues. V shed 2 bases and J shed 1 base, with 8 bases lying between them. Germline CDR1 and CDR2: SGHTA and FQGNSA. CDR3 coding DNA: TGTGCCAGCAGCTTAATCCGGGGCCAAGAGACCCAGTACTTC. The encoded protein is CASSLIRGQETQYF.

This clonotype was detected a few times. The chain has TRBV20-1 and TRBJ2-7, with D maybe TRBD1 (6 bases). Germline CDR1 is DFQATT and CDR2 is SNEGSKA (reference sequence). Trimming removed 4 bases at V and 4 bases at J, with 23 bases between. This CDR3 has 16 amino acids. Here the CDR3 reads CSATSIPTGGFYEQYF. DNA of the CDR3: TGCAGTGCTACAAGTATTCCGACAGGTGGTTTTTACGAGCAGTACTTC.

This clonotype was found a few times. The V call is TRBV11-3, the J call TRBJ1-4; D is unclear. With 4 bases removed from V and 10 bases from J, the gap between germline ends came to 16 bases. The germline V gene has CDR1 SGHNT and CDR2 YENEEA. CDR3 length: 14 amino acids. Here the CDR3 reads CASSSPGLVGKLFF. CDR3 in DNA: TGTGCCAGCAGCTCCCCCGGACTAGTCGGAAAACTGTTTTTT.